These 9 T cell receptor beta chains were all obtained from the same sample, sequenced in a study of blood T cells in healthy people across ages (dated by TCRdb to 2015 to 2017). Library prep was done by 5' RACE. The sample was run on an Illumina HiSeq 2500. A second PCR of roughly 7 to 11 cycles was performed with a sample-barcoded 5' primer and a J-beta primer mix. Starting from the raw public reads, TCRdb applied fastp trimming at Q25, assembled clones with MiXCR and retained in-frame beta chains. Each entry is one CDR3 protein sequence, shown with its most common DNA and genes. Counted in this sample were about 1.6 million distinct CDR3 sequences; 30% to 40% of them appeared once. The ten largest clones capture around 11% of the sample. Input material: blood. The source of these receptors is a woman aged 25 to 39 in good health.

This clonotype was recorded at least ten times. The rearrangement links TRBV4-1 to TRBJ2-5; D is ambiguous. CDR3 length: 14 amino acids. V lost 4 bases and J lost 1, with 10 bases in between. Germline CDR1 MGHRA, CDR2 YSYEKL. CDR3 loop: CASSLTYLQETQYF. As DNA, the CDR3 is TGCGCCAGCAGCCTCACCTATCTCCAAGAGACCCAGTACTTC.

This clonotype has at least ten counts. The chain combines TRBV29-1 with TRBJ2-1; D might be TRBD2 (7 bases). V was trimmed by 6 bases and J by 8 bases, leaving 20 bases between them. This CDR3 is built from 14 residues. CDR1 SQVTM and CDR2 ANQGSEA come from the germline V gene. The CDR3 reads CSVRGGGGLDEQFF. CDR3 nucleotide sequence: TGCAGCGTGAGGGGTGGCGGGGGCCTCGATGAGCAGTTCTTC.

This chain uses TRBV20-1 with TRBJ2-1; 11 bases align to TRBD2. The CDR3 is 15 amino acids. Trimming cost V 5 bases and J 7 bases; bases outside gene matches: 10. The germline V gene encodes CDR1 DFQATT and CDR2 SNEGSKA (reference sequence). The CDR3 reads CSALPFSGRANEQFF. CDR3 bases: TGCAGTGCTCTACCTTTTAGCGGGAGGGCGAATGAGCAGTTCTTC.

This chain connects TRBV7-2 to TRBJ1-6; 10 bases are a match to TRBD1. V shed 5 bases, J shed 10 bases, and the junction held 5 bases outside the gene matches. This CDR3 has 14 residues. Germline V gene sequence: CDR1 SGHTA, CDR2 FQGNSA. The CDR3 here is CASSLTGGRSPLHF. The CDR3 DNA reads as TGTGCCAGCAGCCTGACAGGGGGCAGGTCACCCCTCCACTTT.

Remarks on this clonotype: A much larger clone differs by one base, so this may be a read error. The chain carries TRBV4-1 and TRBJ2-1; D is uncertain. The V gene's germline CDR1 is MGHRA and CDR2 YSYEKL. The CDR3 covers 15 residues. CDR3 sequence reads: CTSSPEINRWNEQFF. Here the CDR3 DNA reads TGCACCAGCAGCCCCGAAATTAACCGATGGAATGAGCAGTTCTTC.

With respect to this clonotype: A read error may explain this, as a much larger clone is one base away. J is TRBJ2-3 and V is TRBV12-3 or TRBV12-4; tentative D call: TRBD2 (6 bases). The CDR3 runs to 16 residues. Here the CDR3 reads CASSPRGAGSTDAQYF. CDR3 DNA: TGTGCCAGCAGTCCCCGTGGGGCGGGAAGCACAGATGCGCAGTATTTT.

This clonotype appeared a few times. This chain links TRBV27 with TRBJ2-4; 8 bases map to TRBD1. This CDR3 region has 14 residues. In germline, CDR1 is MNHEY, CDR2 SMNVEV (reference sequence). V shed 3 bases, J shed 9 bases, and the junction held 7 bases outside the gene matches. In DNA form, the CDR3 reads TGTGCCAGCAGTTTCTCCAGGGGGCGAGGCATTCAGTACTTC. Amino acids: CASSFSRGRGIQYF.

This clonotype was seen only a few times. The J gene is TRBJ2-3, the V gene TRBV9; 7 bases line up with TRBD1. The germline gives CDR1 SGDLS, CDR2 YYNGEE. CDR3 size: 14 residues. J gave up 2 bases and V 3 bases, and 3 bases lay outside the gene matches. The CDR3 coding sequence is TGTGCCAGCAGCGGTACAGGGGACACAGATACGCAGTATTTT. Translated, it gives CASSGTGDTDTQYF.

This clonotype was counted at least ten times. The chain joins TRBV20-1 to TRBJ2-5; possible D gene TRBD2, 6 bases. V was trimmed by 1 base and J by 3 bases, leaving 15 bases between them. The CDR3 has 15 residues. The germline V gene has CDR1 DFQATT and CDR2 SNEGSKA (reference sequence). CDR3 protein: CSARGPGLTKETQYF. The DNA for the CDR3 is TGCAGTGCTAGAGGACCCGGACTAACAAAAGAGACCCAGTACTTC.